Listed below are T cell receptor beta chains from one sample, sequenced in a study of T cell responses to AZD1222 COVID-19 vaccine. Generated by immunoSEQ multiplex PCR, the TCRdb table keeps only in-frame clones and is missing some. Of 250,000 to 300,000 clones listed, around 93% are singletons. This specimen consisted of peripheral blood, obtained 28 days after the second AZD1222 dose. The receptors shown here come from an adult who received the AZD1222 COVID-19 vaccine. Each CDR3 is given with its conserved first and last residue.

V gene: TRBV7-9
J gene: TRBJ1-2
CDR3 protein: CASSLWKAREYGYTF

V gene: TRBV12-3/TRBV12-4
J gene: TRBJ1-3
CDR3 protein: CASSLGAGNTIYF

V gene: TRBV29-1
J gene: TRBJ2-5
CDR3 protein: CSGSKREPWETQYF

V gene: TRBV5-4
J gene: TRBJ1-6
CDR3 protein: CASRQGSSYNSPLHF

V gene: TRBV18
J gene: TRBJ2-5
CDR3 protein: CASSGAEPKTQYF

V gene: TRBV6-1
J gene: TRBJ1-6
CDR3 protein: CASSEPYRAGSYNSPLHF

V gene: TRBV18
J gene: TRBJ2-7
CDR3 protein: CASLGPEYEQYF

V gene: TRBV28
J gene: TRBJ2-3
CDR3 protein: CASSPPWEGADTQYF

V gene: TRBV28
J gene: TRBJ1-5
CDR3 protein: CASSRPGRGGNQPQHF

V gene: TRBV28
J gene: TRBJ1-3
CDR3 protein: CASSPPGGAGGNTIYF

V gene: TRBV28
J gene: TRBJ2-1
CDR3 protein: CASSFAGAALEQFF

V gene: TRBV5-4
J gene: TRBJ2-2
CDR3 protein: CASSLGVGEAGELFF

V gene: TRBV6-2/TRBV6-3
J gene: TRBJ2-7
CDR3 protein: CASSTLAGEQYF

V gene: TRBV6-5
J gene: TRBJ1-1
CDR3 protein: CASRVGQGTEAFF

V gene: TRBV7-9
J gene: TRBJ2-5
CDR3 protein: CASSLASRRQETQYF

V gene: TRBV24-1
J gene: TRBJ2-7
CDR3 protein: CATSDRTSPYEQYF

V gene: TRBV15
J gene: TRBJ2-3
CDR3 protein: CATSRDRGSGSQKGDTQYF

V gene: TRBV6-2/TRBV6-3
J gene: TRBJ1-2
CDR3 protein: CASSYSRGSGGYGYTF

V gene: TRBV3-1/TRBV3-2
J gene: TRBJ2-4
CDR3 protein: CASSQDGLAGGPRNIQYF

V gene: TRBV7-3
J gene: TRBJ2-3
CDR3 protein: CASSLKGGQGARYF

V gene: TRBV28
J gene: TRBJ1-2
CDR3 protein: CASTRDRANYGYTF

V gene: TRBV7-6
J gene: TRBJ2-4
CDR3 protein: CASSPWAGQGEENIQYF

V gene: TRBV10-3
J gene: TRBJ2-3
CDR3 protein: CAIGGRVGPDTQYF

V gene: TRBV3-1/TRBV3-2
J gene: TRBJ1-4
CDR3 protein: CASSTTGGAEKLFF

V gene: TRBV3-1/TRBV3-2
J gene: TRBJ2-2
CDR3 protein: CASSETQNTGELFF

V gene: TRBV28
J gene: TRBJ1-2
CDR3 protein: CASSLVAGNYGYTF

V gene: TRBV7-9
J gene: TRBJ1-1
CDR3 protein: CASSWEGVYTEAFF

V gene: TRBV9
J gene: TRBJ2-1
CDR3 protein: CASSGSDEQFF

V gene: TRBV27
J gene: TRBJ2-7
CDR3 protein: CASSFRDRRYEQYF

V gene: TRBV7-2
J gene: TRBJ2-7
CDR3 protein: CASSLLGPDYEQYF

V gene: TRBV28
J gene: TRBJ1-2
CDR3 protein: CASRGSTGYTF

V gene: TRBV12-3/TRBV12-4
J gene: TRBJ2-7
CDR3 protein: CASSEHSYEQYF

V gene: TRBV4-2
J gene: TRBJ1-4
CDR3 protein: CASSQDMGQGFPTNEKLFF

V gene: TRBV7-9
J gene: TRBJ2-2
CDR3 protein: CASSLGPGAGELFF

V gene: TRBV7-2
J gene: TRBJ2-6
CDR3 protein: CASSLRGPHSGANVLTF

V gene: TRBV19
J gene: TRBJ2-6
CDR3 protein: CASRDRGANVLTF

V gene: TRBV4-1
J gene: TRBJ1-4
CDR3 protein: CASSQDTGLAGEKLFF

V gene: TRBV3-1/TRBV3-2
J gene: TRBJ2-5
CDR3 protein: CASSPRRMASGETQYF

V gene: TRBV30
J gene: TRBJ2-1
CDR3 protein: CASRTSGRNEQFF

V gene: TRBV28
J gene: TRBJ2-7
CDR3 protein: CASRSKGYEQYF

V gene: TRBV2
J gene: TRBJ2-2
CDR3 protein: CARSNRVGELFF

V gene: TRBV20-1
J gene: TRBJ2-1
CDR3 protein: CSAPEVGQFF

V gene: TRBV18
J gene: TRBJ2-1
CDR3 protein: CASSPPNVVLGNEQFF

V gene: TRBV9
J gene: TRBJ2-3
CDR3 protein: CASSKGTGVMDTQYF

V gene: TRBV4-1
J gene: TRBJ2-1
CDR3 protein: CASSPGQAGNEQFF

V gene: TRBV28
J gene: TRBJ1-6
CDR3 protein: CASSFPRGYNSPLHF

V gene: TRBV18
J gene: TRBJ1-1
CDR3 protein: CASSPGQGKNTEAFF

V gene: TRBV28
J gene: TRBJ1-2
CDR3 protein: CASSSGTGQSPYGYTF

V gene: TRBV5-1
J gene: TRBJ2-5
CDR3 protein: CASSLGGSQETQYF

V gene: TRBV5-8
J gene: TRBJ1-1
CDR3 protein: CASSPRDRNTEAFF

V gene: TRBV7-9
J gene: TRBJ2-7
CDR3 protein: CASTGAASSYEQYF

V gene: TRBV10-3
J gene: TRBJ2-3
CDR3 protein: CAISGGLAGTDTQYF

V gene: TRBV12-3/TRBV12-4
J gene: TRBJ1-2
CDR3 protein: CASSLGYGYTF

V gene: TRBV27
J gene: TRBJ1-5
CDR3 protein: CASSSWGGNQPQHF

V gene: TRBV21-1
J gene: TRBJ1-1
CDR3 protein: CASSKKGRQGAKGPEAFF

V gene: TRBV20-1
J gene: TRBJ1-2
CDR3 protein: CSARTGYGYTF

V gene: TRBV15
J gene: TRBJ2-7
CDR3 protein: CATSRDIHYEQYF

V gene: TRBV18
J gene: TRBJ2-1
CDR3 protein: CASSPLGASLPGNEQFF

V gene: TRBV28
J gene: TRBJ1-5
CDR3 protein: CASSTGTGGILEPQHF